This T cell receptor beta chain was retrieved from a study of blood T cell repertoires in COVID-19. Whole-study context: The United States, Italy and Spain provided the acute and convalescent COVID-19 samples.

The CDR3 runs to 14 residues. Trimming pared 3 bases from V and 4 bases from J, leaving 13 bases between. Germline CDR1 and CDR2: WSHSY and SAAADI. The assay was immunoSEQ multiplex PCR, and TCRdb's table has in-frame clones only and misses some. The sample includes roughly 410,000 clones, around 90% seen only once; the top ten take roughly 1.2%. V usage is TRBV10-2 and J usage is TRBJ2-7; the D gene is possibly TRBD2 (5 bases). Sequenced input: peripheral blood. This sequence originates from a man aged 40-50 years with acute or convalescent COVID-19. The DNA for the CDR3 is TGCGCCAGCAGTGAACCCGGGGTGGATTACGAGCAGTACTTC. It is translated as CASSEPGVDYEQYF.